The clone carrying this T cell receptor (beta chain) was counted once. Antigen: not known. These data belong to a study of graft-versus-host responses after intestinal transplantation. Study-wide context: Transplants were multivisceral, liver-intestinal, or isolated intestinal.

TCRdb keeps only in-frame clones here, not all; method: immunoSEQ multiplex PCR. The data contain approximately 54,000 clones, about 88% of them singletons. Findings of the study overall: Clonal ratios of graft-versus-host to host-versus-graft in allografts were high for patients exhibiting graft-donor T cell macrochimerism.

CDR1 SGDLS and CDR2 YYNGEE come from the germline V gene. The CDR3 has 15 residues. V shed 7 bases and J shed 4 bases, with 18 bases lying between them. This TCR derives from a human donor who was the organ donor for an intestinal transplant. Sequenced material: unstimulated CD4+ T cells sorted from spleen or lymph node cells, taken before transplant. The rearrangement links TRBV9 to TRBJ2-1; possibly TRBD1 for D (5 bases). The CDR3 is CASGVGSDSYNEQFF. For the CDR3, the DNA is TGTGCCAGCGGAGTAGGGTCCGACAGTTACAATGAGCAGTTCTTC.